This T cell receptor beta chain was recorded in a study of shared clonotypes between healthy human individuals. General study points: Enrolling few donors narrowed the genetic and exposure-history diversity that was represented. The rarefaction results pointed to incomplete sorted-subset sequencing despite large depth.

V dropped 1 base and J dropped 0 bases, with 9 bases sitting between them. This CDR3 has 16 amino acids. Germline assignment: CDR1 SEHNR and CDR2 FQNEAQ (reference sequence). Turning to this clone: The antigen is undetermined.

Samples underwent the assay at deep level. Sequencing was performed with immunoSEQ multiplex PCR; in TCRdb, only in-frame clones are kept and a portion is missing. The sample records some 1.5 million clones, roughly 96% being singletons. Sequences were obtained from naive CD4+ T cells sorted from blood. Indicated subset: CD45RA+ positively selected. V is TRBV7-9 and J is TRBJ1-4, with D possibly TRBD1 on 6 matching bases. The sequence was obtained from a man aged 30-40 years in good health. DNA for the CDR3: TGTGCCAGCAGCTTAGGGACAGCCGCAACTAATGAAAAACTGTTTTTT. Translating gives CASSLGTAATNEKLFF.